This record concerns one T cell receptor beta chain sequence. The antigen is unknown. The data belong to a study of OX40 agonist ivuxolimab in advanced cancers. About the study: Patients enrolled in dose escalation were diagnosed with hepatocellular carcinoma, melanoma, renal cell or head and neck cancer.

Study-level results: CD8+ T cells averaged more expanded clones than CD4+. Both blood CD4+ and CD8+ T cells showed clonal growth by week 6 at 0.1 to 3.0 mg/kg.

Profiled with immunoSEQ multiplex PCR; TCRdb holds only in-frame clones, not every one. Of approximately 62,000 clones in the sample, approximately 88% were seen once. The material was CD4+ or CD8+ T cells sorted from blood, obtained in a trial of the OX40 agonist ivuxolimab. The receptor comes from an adult with an advanced solid tumor such as melanoma, head and neck, liver or kidney cancer.

The CDR3 nucleotides read TGTGCCAGCAGTCCCCGACTAGCGGGAGTATTTAACGAGTTCTTC. Protein sequence: CASSPRLAGVFNEFF. This chain uses TRBV28 with TRBJ2-1; 12 bases line up with TRBD2. The ends lost 5 bases at V and 14 bases at J; junction bases unmatched: 13. In germline, CDR1 is MDHEN, CDR2 SYDVKM. The CDR3 totals 15 residues.